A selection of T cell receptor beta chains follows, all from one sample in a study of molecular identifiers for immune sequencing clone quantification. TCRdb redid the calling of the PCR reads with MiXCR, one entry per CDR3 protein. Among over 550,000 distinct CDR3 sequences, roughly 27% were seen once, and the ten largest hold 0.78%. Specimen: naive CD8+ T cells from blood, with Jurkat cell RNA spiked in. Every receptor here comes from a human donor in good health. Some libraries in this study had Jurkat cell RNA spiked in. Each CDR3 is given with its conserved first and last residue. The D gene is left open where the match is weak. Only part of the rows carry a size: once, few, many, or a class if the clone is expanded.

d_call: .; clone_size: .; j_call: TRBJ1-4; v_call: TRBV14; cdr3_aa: CASSLQGGLRGEKLFF; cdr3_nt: TGTGCCAGCAGCCTACAAGGCGGGTTGCGTGGTGAAAAACTGTTTTTT
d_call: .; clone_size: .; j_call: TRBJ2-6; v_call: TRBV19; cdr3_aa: CASSIDGVISGANVLTF; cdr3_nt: TGTGCCAGTAGTATAGATGGGGTGATCTCTGGGGCCAACGTCCTGACTTTC
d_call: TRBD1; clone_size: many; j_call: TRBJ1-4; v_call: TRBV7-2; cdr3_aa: CASSLGRGPEVVIEKLFF; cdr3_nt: TGTGCCAGCAGCTTAGGAAGGGGGCCGGAGGTGGTGATTGAGAAACTGTTTTTT
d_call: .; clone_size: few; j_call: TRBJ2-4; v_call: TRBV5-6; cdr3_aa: CASSLANLSLAKNIQYF; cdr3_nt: TGTGCCAGCAGCTTGGCCAATTTAAGCCTAGCCAAAAACATTCAGTACTTC
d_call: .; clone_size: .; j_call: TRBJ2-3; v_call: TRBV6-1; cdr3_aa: CAGSLLGAAGTGTDAQYF; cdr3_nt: TGTGCCGGCAGCCTCCTGGGGGCGGCCGGGACTGGCACGGATGCCCAGTATTTT
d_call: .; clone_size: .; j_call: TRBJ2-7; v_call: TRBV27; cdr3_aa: CASRRPGLEYEQYF; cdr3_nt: TGTGCCAGCAGGCGTCCGGGACTGGAATACGAGCAGTACTTC
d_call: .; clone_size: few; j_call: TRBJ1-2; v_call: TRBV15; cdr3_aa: CATSRDLGGYTF; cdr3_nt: TGTGCCACCAGCAGAGATTTGGGAGGCTACACCTTC
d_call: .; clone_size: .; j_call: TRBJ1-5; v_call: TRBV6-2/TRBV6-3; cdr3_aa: CARSSGMTVDQPQHF; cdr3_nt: TGTGCCCGCAGTTCTGGGATGACGGTGGATCAGCCCCAGCATTTT
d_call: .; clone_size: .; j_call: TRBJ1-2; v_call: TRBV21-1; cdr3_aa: CATKCPNYGYTF; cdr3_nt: TGTGCCACGAAATGCCCTAACTATGGCTACACCTTC
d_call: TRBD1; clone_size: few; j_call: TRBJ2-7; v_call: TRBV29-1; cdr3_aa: CSVVETGAPYEQYF; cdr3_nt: TGCAGCGTTGTTGAGACAGGGGCACCCTACGAGCAGTACTTC
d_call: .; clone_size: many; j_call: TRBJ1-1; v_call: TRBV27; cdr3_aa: CASSFVAGMNTEAFF; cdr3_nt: TGTGCCAGCAGTTTCGTTGCGGGAATGAACACTGAAGCTTTCTTT
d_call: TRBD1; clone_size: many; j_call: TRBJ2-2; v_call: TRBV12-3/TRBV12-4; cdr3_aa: CASSLVYQGAGSTGELFF; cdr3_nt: TGTGCCAGCAGTTTAGTCTACCAGGGGGCCGGTAGCACCGGGGAGCTGTTTTTT